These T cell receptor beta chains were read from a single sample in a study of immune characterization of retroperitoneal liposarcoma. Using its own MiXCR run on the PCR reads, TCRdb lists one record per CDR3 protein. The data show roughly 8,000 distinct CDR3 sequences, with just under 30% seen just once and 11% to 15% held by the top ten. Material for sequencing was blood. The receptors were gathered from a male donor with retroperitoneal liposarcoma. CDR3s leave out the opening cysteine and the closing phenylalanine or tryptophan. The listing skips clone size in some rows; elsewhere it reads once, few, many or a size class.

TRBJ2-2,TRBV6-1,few,ASSGNRGTGELF
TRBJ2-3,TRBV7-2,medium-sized,ASSIHTDTQY
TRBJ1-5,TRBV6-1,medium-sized,ASSDWGGNQPQH
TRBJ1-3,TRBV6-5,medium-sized,ASSYRERDTIY
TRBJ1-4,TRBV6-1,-,ASSDEGDPGEKLF
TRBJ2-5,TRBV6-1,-,ASSLSGTDQETQY
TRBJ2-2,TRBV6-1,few,ASSQGTNTGELF
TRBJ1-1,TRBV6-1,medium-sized,ASNLAVRGFTEAF
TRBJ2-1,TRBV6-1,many,ASSEAGGAYNEQF
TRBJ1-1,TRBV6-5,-,ASSPSGQGNTEAF
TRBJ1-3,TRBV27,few,ASSSLGSGNTIY
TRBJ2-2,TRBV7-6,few,ASRRDGAGPRAGELF
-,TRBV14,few,ASSQVGAASGRYEQY
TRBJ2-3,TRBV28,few,ASIRAGVRDTQY
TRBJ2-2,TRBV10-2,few,ASSETGGTGELF
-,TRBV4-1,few,ASSQGQGRWDEQY
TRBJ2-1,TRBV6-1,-,ASSSSGREGTQF
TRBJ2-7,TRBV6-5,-,ASSESSGSYEQY
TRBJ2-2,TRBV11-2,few,ASIPGAYTGELF
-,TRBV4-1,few,ASSQLPGNEQY
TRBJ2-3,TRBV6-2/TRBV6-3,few,ASRALGTSGSTDTQY
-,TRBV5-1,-,ASSLTEGLAGEQY
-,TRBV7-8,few,ASSPTNTEEQGETQY
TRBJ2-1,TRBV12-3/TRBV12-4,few,ASSFSGLSGLNEQF
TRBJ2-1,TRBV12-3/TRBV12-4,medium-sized,ASSYETSGRNNEQF